This entry lists 29 T cell receptor beta chains sequenced from one sample in a study of Ad26.COV2.S vaccination and SARS-CoV-2 variants (dated by TCRdb to about 2021). The library relied on the immunoSEQ multiplex PCR assay. TCRdb took this table from immuneACCESS and kept in-frame rearrangements with V and J called. Such tables lack part of the clones; where checked against another copy, unresolved V genes explain under half of the gap, and the rest is unexplained. The sample table shows roughly 270,000 clones, and around 87% are seen once. About 3.1% of the sample lies in the top ten. Sample treatment or condition, as interpreted from the label and publication: some 19 received Ad26.COV2.S at low or high dose, single or two shots; 5 received placebo; per-sample allocation not given. For vaccine and placebo recipients, the sequenced repertoires came from samples collected on day 63 after the first injection.

The sequences come from peripheral blood, collected in a trial of Ad26.COV2.S vaccine versus placebo. The receptors come from a person aged 18-65 years who received the Ad26.COV2.S COVID-19 vaccine or a placebo.

V gene TRBV5-1 combines with J gene TRBJ1-2; D unresolved. Trimming took 2 bases from V and 2 from J, leaving 7 bases between them. The CDR3 has 13 residues. Germline-derived CDR1 and CDR2 are SGHRS and YFSETQ. The CDR3 loop is CASSFQENYGYTF. The CDR3 DNA sequence: TGCGCCAGCAGCTTCCAGGAAAACTATGGCTACACCTTC.

The J gene is TRBJ2-3, the V gene TRBV6-2 or TRBV6-3, with unresolved D. V was pared by 4 bases and J by 2 bases, with 13 bases between. The CDR3 extends over 15 amino acids. Germline V gene data show CDR1 as MNHEY and CDR2 as SVGEGT. Written as DNA, the CDR3 is TGTGCCAGCAGTTTGGAGTCCCCGAACACAGATACGCAGTATTTT. Its translation: CASSLESPNTDTQYF.

V and J are TRBV5-4 and TRBJ2-1, with TRBD2 identical over 11 bases. CDR1 is SGHNT and CDR2 is YYREEE in the germline V gene (reference sequence). The V and J ends lost 0 bases and 7 bases, in that order; junction bases with no gene match: 9. This CDR3 region has 17 residues. CDR3 coding DNA: TGTGCCAGCAGCTTGGACGCTCTAGCGGGGGGCACGAATGAGCAGTTCTTC. It translates to CASSLDALAGGTNEQFF.

This sequence joins TRBV5-1 and TRBJ2-3, with a weak D call TRBD1 (6 bases). This CDR3 contains 15 residues. Germline CDR1 is SGHRS and CDR2 is YFSETQ. Trimming shortened V by 4 bases and J by 1 base, and 13 bases separated the two germline ends. The CDR3 nucleotides read TGCGCCAGCAGCCAGGGCAGGGGCCGCACAGATACGCAGTATTTT. Its protein product is CASSQGRGRTDTQYF.

This chain uses TRBV7-2 with TRBJ1-3; 9 nucleotides line up with TRBD1. Germline V gives CDR1 SGHTA, CDR2 FQGNSA. V was pared by 5 bases and J by 3 bases, with 11 bases of the junction left unmatched. The CDR3 runs 17 residues. The DNA for the CDR3 is TGTGCCAGCAGCCTGAGCCGGGACAGGGTTCGTGGAAACACCATATATTTT. Translating gives CASSLSRDRVRGNTIYF.

The chain is built from TRBV7-2 and TRBJ1-4, with 7 bases aligning to TRBD1. The germline V gene encodes CDR1 SGHTA and CDR2 FQGNSA. This CDR3 comprises 15 residues. V was clipped by 6 bases and J by 3 bases; unmatched bases: 7. The CDR3 DNA is TGTGCCAGCAGGGTGGGCCAGGGGGCTAATGAAAAACTGTTTTTT. As protein: CASRVGQGANEKLFF.

In its sample, this clone was seen once. The chain carries TRBV5-5 and TRBJ1-2, with unresolved D. The ends were cut back, 5 bases at V and 7 bases at J, with 21 bases in the middle. CDR1 and CDR2 (germline): SGHKS, YYEKEE (reference sequence). The length of the CDR3 is 15 residues. CDR3 sequence (DNA): TGTGCCAGCAGACGCCTAGGCAGCCGAATCGGTGGCTACACCTTC. This sequence encodes CASRRLGSRIGGYTF. The variable domain in full, completed from reference TRBV5-5 and TRBJ1-2, reads DAGVTQSPTHLIKTRGQQVTLRCSPISGHKSVSWYQQVLGQGPQFIFQYYEKEERGRGNFPDRFSARQFPNYSSELNVNALLLGDSALYLCASRRLGSRIGGYTFGSGTRLTVV.

The chain couples TRBV29-1 to TRBJ2-7; 7 bases match TRBD1. CDR1 SQVTM and CDR2 ANQGSEA come from the germline V gene. There are 14 residues in the CDR3. The V gene end was trimmed by 1 base and the J gene end by 0 bases; junction bases not matched to a gene: 3. This CDR3 is CSVEAGQPSYEQYF. The CDR3 DNA is TGCAGCGTTGAAGCGGGACAGCCCTCCTACGAGCAGTACTTC.

This sequence joins TRBV6-6 and TRBJ2-7; D might be TRBD2 (5 bases). The CDR3 runs 14 residues. In germline, CDR1 is MNHNY, CDR2 SVGAGI (reference sequence). Trimming left V 0 bases short and J 6 bases short, with 12 bases between. The CDR3 loop is CASSYSIGGSEQYF. The DNA for the CDR3 is TGTGCCAGCAGTTACTCGATTGGAGGTTCCGAGCAGTACTTC.

Note on this clone: The identical CDR3 is also encoded by other nucleotide sequences in the sample. The chain combines TRBV6-5 with TRBJ2-7; TRBD1 aligns across 10 bases. This CDR3 has 15 amino acids. Germline loops: CDR1 MNHEY, CDR2 SVGAGI. Losses at the gene ends were 2 bases for V and 3 bases for J; bases not matched to a gene: 4. The chain's CDR3 is CASSYRDRGSYEQYF. The DNA for the CDR3 is TGTGCCAGCAGTTACCGGGACAGGGGAAGCTACGAGCAGTACTTC.

This clone has just a few counts. The rearrangement joins TRBV5-1 to TRBJ2-5; D may match TRBD1 or TRBD2 (5 bases each). Germline CDR1 is SGHRS and CDR2 is YFSETQ. V dropped 7 bases and J dropped 2 bases, with 12 bases sitting between them. This CDR3 has 13 amino acids. The CDR3 sequence is CASGLEGQETQYF. CDR3 coding DNA: TGCGCCAGCGGATTAGAGGGGCAAGAGACCCAGTACTTC.

The chain has TRBV11-2 and TRBJ1-1; TRBD1 is a possible D gene (6 bases). The CDR3 contains 15 residues. The germline CDR1 and CDR2 sequences are SGHAT and FQNNGV. V dropped 0 bases and J dropped 2 bases, with 10 bases sitting between them. CDR3 sequence reads: CASSLETGLNTEAFF. The CDR3 DNA reads TGTGCCAGCAGCTTAGAAACAGGGCTTAACACTGAAGCTTTCTTT.

The chain uses TRBV12-3 or TRBV12-4 and TRBJ1-1; D is unclear. V shed 2 bases and J shed 1 base, with 2 bases lying between them. This CDR3 contains 12 residues. DNA of the CDR3: TGTGCCAGCAGTTTATGGAACACTGAAGCTTTCTTT. Its translation: CASSLWNTEAFF.

The chain has TRBV6-5 and TRBJ1-2; weak D call: TRBD1 (6 bases). Trimming took 8 bases from V and 3 from J, leaving 19 bases between them. This CDR3 region has 15 residues. Germline CDR1 reads MNHEY; CDR2 reads SVGAGI. CDR3: CASGIHLRGDYGYTF. The CDR3 coding sequence is TGTGCCAGCGGGATTCACCTCAGGGGTGACTATGGCTACACCTTC.

The chain couples TRBV19 to TRBJ1-6; possible D gene TRBD1, 5 bases. The CDR3 is 15 residues long. Trimming pared 5 bases from V and 6 bases from J, leaving 14 bases between. The germline gives CDR1 LNHDA, CDR2 SQIVND (reference sequence). The CDR3 here is CASSRTGGSNSPLHF. CDR3 sequence (DNA): TGTGCCAGTAGTCGAACCGGGGGGAGTAATTCACCCCTCCACTTT.

The chain couples TRBV27 to TRBJ1-5; D call uncertain. Germline CDR1 MNHEY, CDR2 SMNVEV (reference sequence). The ends were cut back, 4 bases at V and 5 bases at J, with 9 bases in the middle. This CDR3 is 13 amino acids long. Written as DNA, the CDR3 is TGTGCCAGCAGTTATAGAGGTTATCAGCCCCAGCATTTT. Amino acid sequence: CASSYRGYQPQHF.

The chain employs TRBV29-1 and TRBJ2-3; no firm D call. V gave up 5 bases and J gave up 10 bases, with 13 bases separating them. This CDR3 has 11 amino acids. Per the germline V gene, CDR1 is SQVTM and CDR2 is ANQGSEA. For the CDR3, the DNA is TGCAGCGTTTCGGCCGGCGTGGCGCAGTATTTT. Translating gives CSVSAGVAQYF.

The chain has TRBV19 and TRBJ2-3; D remains ambiguous. The CDR3 has 13 amino acids. The V and J ends lost 7 bases and 3 bases respectively, with 11 bases between them. Germline lookup yields CDR1 LNHDA and CDR2 SQIVND (reference sequence). The CDR3 is CASMGRPTDTQYF. The CDR3 nucleotides are TGTGCCAGTATGGGCAGGCCGACAGATACGCAGTATTTT.

V is TRBV3-1 (or the pseudogene TRBV3-2) and J is TRBJ1-2; no clear D gene. The CDR3 sequence is 18 residues long. Germline loops: CDR1 LGHDT, CDR2 YNNKEL (reference sequence). With 4 bases removed from V and 2 bases from J, the gap between germline ends came to 23 bases. CDR3 sequence (DNA): TGTGCCAGCAGCCCCACCGCGGGTGGTGCGGATCCAAACTATGGCTACACCTTC. It encodes CASSPTAGGADPNYGYTF.

V and J are TRBV7-2 and TRBJ2-7; D perhaps matches TRBD1 (6 bases). Deletions cut 1 base from V and 2 bases from J, with 18 bases between. In germline, CDR1 is SGHTA, CDR2 FQGNSA. The CDR3 is 17 amino acids. CDR3 nucleotides: TGTGCCAGCAGCTTAGAGGGGGTAGGTGCCCTAACCTACGAGCAGTACTTC. It encodes CASSLEGVGALTYEQYF.

The chain couples TRBV20-1 to TRBJ1-2; TRBD1 might be the D (5 bases). Trimming removed 3 bases at V and 2 bases at J, with 22 bases between. CDR3 length equals 17 residues. From germline, CDR1 is DFQATT and CDR2 SNEGSKA (reference sequence). The CDR3: CSASFVMTDSSNYGYTF. CDR3 nucleotides: TGCAGTGCTAGTTTCGTAATGACAGACTCATCGAACTATGGCTACACCTTC.

As concerns this clone: In the same sample, other DNA sequences code for this CDR3. The chain combines TRBV15 with TRBJ2-1, with D hard to call. Germline CDR1 is LNHNV and CDR2 is YYDKDF (reference sequence). The CDR3 has 12 residues. Trimming pared 1 base from V and 3 bases from J, leaving 1 base between. CDR3 sequence reads: CATSRGYNEQFF. As DNA, the CDR3 is TGTGCCACCAGCAGAGGCTACAATGAGCAGTTCTTC. Filled out from reference TRBV15 and TRBJ2-1, the complete variable domain reads DAMVIQNPRYQVTQFGKPVTLSCSQTLNHNVMYWYQQKSSQAPKLLFHYYDKDFNNEADTPDNFQSRRPNTSFCFLDIRSPGLGDTAMYLCATSRGYNEQFFGPGTRLTVL.

The rearrangement uses TRBV5-1 and TRBJ1-6; 9 bases align to TRBD1. The CDR3 is 19 residues long. CDR1 and CDR2 from the germline V gene are SGHRS and YFSETQ. The V segment lost 2 bases and the J segment 6 bases; nucleotides outside the gene matches: 15. CDR3 sequence (DNA): TGCGCCAGCAGCTTAACCCGGGACAGGGTCCGATGGATTAATTCACCCCTCCACTTT. The encoded protein is CASSLTRDRVRWINSPLHF.

The chain joins TRBV27 to TRBJ1-1; a weak D match, TRBD1 (5 bases). This CDR3 has 16 residues. The germline V and J ends were trimmed by 7 bases and 1 base, with 19 bases remaining between them. Germline V gives CDR1 MNHEY, CDR2 SMNVEV (reference sequence). In DNA form, the CDR3 reads TGTGCCAGCACCCGGGGCCCAAACGGAGGGAACACTGAAGCTTTCTTT. Translating it yields CASTRGPNGGNTEAFF.

The rearrangement links TRBV19 to TRBJ1-1, with a tentative D call TRBD1 (5 bases). The CDR3 contains 14 residues. Trimming cost V 5 bases and J 11 bases, with 21 bases left between them. The V gene's germline CDR1 is LNHDA and CDR2 SQIVND (reference sequence). The CDR3 region has the DNA TGTGCCAGTAGTCCGCGGGACCGCGACTTGGGGGCTTTCTTT. Protein product: CASSPRDRDLGAFF. Based on the CDR3 plus reference TRBV19 and TRBJ1-1, the full variable domain is DGGITQSPKYLFRKEGQNVTLSCEQNLNHDAMYWYRQDPGQGLRLIYYSQIVNDFQKGDIAEGYSVSREKKESFPLTVTSAQKNPTAFYLCASSPRDRDLGAFFGQGTRLTVV.

The V and J genes are TRBV5-4 and TRBJ1-1; D is unclear. This CDR3 has 14 residues. Germline loops: CDR1 SGHNT, CDR2 YYREEE (reference sequence). Trimming took 0 bases from V and 1 from J, leaving 7 bases between them. The CDR3, as DNA: TGTGCCAGCAGCTTGGCGGAAAGGAACACTGAAGCTTTCTTT. This encodes CASSLAERNTEAFF.

V gene TRBV7-3 combines with J gene TRBJ2-5, with 15 bases that match TRBD2. Trimming cost V 4 bases and J 3 bases; bases outside gene matches: 3. The CDR3 spans 16 residues. Per the germline V gene, CDR1 is SGHTA and CDR2 is FQGTGA. CDR3 amino acids: CASSSRTSGGEETQYF. The CDR3 DNA reads TGTGCCAGCAGCTCCCGGACTAGCGGGGGGGAAGAGACCCAGTACTTC.

The chain couples TRBV19 to TRBJ1-2; TRBD1 matches at 7 bases. The CDR3 has 14 amino acids. The J segment lost 2 bases and the V segment lost 6 bases, leaving 6 bases of the junction unmatched. Germline values: CDR1 LNHDA, CDR2 SQIVND (reference sequence). CDR3 nucleotide sequence: TGTGCCAGTAGCATGTCGACAGGGAACTATGGCTACACCTTC. Its translation: CASSMSTGNYGYTF.

V is TRBV19 and J is TRBJ2-7, with TRBD1 matching over 10 bases. CDR1 is LNHDA and CDR2 is SQIVND in the germline V gene (reference sequence). V lost 5 bases and J lost 4; bases outside the gene matches: 5. CDR3 length: 14 amino acids. The CDR3 DNA reads as TGTGCCAGTAGTCCCGGGACAGGGGCTTACGAGCAGTACTTC. Translation gives CASSPGTGAYEQYF.